This T cell receptor beta chain was identified in a study of T cells in Graves' hyperthyroidism and ophthalmopathy. Researchers barred patients who had uncontrolled infection, other autoimmune disease, pregnancy or lactation. From RNA transcripts, TCR beta CDR3 regions were amplified. HTBI primers were the set used in a first-round RT-PCR of the TCR CDR3. MiXCR, applied by TCRdb to the multiplex PCR reads, yields one record per CDR3 protein. The sample consists of 400,000 to 550,000 distinct CDR3 sequences, around 24% of them appearing once. The germline V gene encodes CDR1 MNHEY and CDR2 SVGAGI. The CDR3 has 17 amino acids. This clonotype was recorded many times. Its antigen is still unknown. One end of the junction does not line up with germline, which may come from a read error. Findings of the study overall: A model of 13 V-J pairs discriminated ophthalmopathy from stable hyperthyroidism. Researchers found most expanded thyroid clonotypes above 0.001 in blood as well.

This receptor was obtained from a woman in her thirties with Graves' ophthalmopathy. Sequenced material: blood. This sequence joins TRBV6-5 and TRBJ1-1; 9 bases match TRBD1. For the CDR3, the DNA is TGTGCCAGCATTTACGAACCGGGACAGGGACTGTTCACTGAAGCTTTCTTT. Its translation: CASIYEPGQGLFTEAFF.